This T cell receptor (beta chain) was found in a study of T cells in Graves' hyperthyroidism and ophthalmopathy. With regard to this clonotype: Because it lacks the conserved phenylalanine or tryptophan at the end, this CDR3 is likely a read error.

Germline CDR1 and CDR2: SGHTA and FQGTGA. With 5 bases removed from V and 5 bases from J, the gap between germline ends came to 13 bases. The CDR3 is 14 residues long. From RNA transcripts, TCR beta CDR3 regions were amplified. First-round RT-PCR targeting the TCR CDR3 was performed with the HTBI primer set. MiXCR was run by TCRdb on the multiplex PCR reads, yielding one entry per CDR3 protein. The sample lists roughly 740,000 distinct CDR3 sequences, roughly 17% occurring once. The material sequenced was blood. This chain links TRBV7-3 with TRBJ2-1; D unresolved. The TCR comes from a man younger than 30 with Graves' hyperthyroidism. CDR3 sequence (DNA): TGTGCCAGCAGCCCCGGAACCGGCCACAATGAGCAGTTCTCC. Protein sequence: CASSPGTGHNEQFS.